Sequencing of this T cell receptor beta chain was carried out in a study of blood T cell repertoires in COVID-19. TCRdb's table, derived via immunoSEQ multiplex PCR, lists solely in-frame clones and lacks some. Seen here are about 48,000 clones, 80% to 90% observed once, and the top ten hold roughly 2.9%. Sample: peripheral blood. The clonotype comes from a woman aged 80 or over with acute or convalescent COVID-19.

The CDR3 region has the DNA TGTGCCAGTAGGAAGACAGGGGGCGCTGGAAAGCCCCAGCATTTT. Its protein is CASRKTGGAGKPQHF. V is TRBV19 and J is TRBJ1-5; 10 positions match TRBD1. The V segment lost 6 bases and the J segment 8 bases; nucleotides outside the gene matches: 10. Germline assignment: CDR1 LNHDA and CDR2 SQIVND (reference sequence). This CDR3 is built from 15 residues.